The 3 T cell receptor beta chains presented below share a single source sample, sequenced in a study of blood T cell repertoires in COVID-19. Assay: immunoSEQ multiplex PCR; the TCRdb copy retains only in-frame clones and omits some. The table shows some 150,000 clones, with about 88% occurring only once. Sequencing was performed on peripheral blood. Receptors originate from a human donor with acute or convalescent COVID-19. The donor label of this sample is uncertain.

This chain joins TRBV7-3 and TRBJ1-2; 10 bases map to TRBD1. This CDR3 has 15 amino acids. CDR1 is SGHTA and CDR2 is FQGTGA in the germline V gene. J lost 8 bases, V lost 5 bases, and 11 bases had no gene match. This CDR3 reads CASSPGQGDSEGYTF. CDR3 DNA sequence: TGTGCCAGCAGCCCAGGACAGGGGGATTCGGAAGGCTACACCTTC.

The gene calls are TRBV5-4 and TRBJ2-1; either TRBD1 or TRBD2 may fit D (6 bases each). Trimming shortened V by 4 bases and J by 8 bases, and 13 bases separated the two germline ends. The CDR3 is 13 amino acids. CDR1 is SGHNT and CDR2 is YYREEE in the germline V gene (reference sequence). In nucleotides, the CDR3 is TGTGCCAGCAGCATGGGGGGCGTGGATGAGCAGTTCTTC. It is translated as CASSMGGVDEQFF.

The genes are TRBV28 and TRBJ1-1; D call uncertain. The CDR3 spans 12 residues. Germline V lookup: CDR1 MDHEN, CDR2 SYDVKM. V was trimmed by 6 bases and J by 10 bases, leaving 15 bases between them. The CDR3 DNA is TGTGCCAGCAGCTACCCCCGGTTTGGAGCTTTCTTT. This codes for CASSYPRFGAFF.